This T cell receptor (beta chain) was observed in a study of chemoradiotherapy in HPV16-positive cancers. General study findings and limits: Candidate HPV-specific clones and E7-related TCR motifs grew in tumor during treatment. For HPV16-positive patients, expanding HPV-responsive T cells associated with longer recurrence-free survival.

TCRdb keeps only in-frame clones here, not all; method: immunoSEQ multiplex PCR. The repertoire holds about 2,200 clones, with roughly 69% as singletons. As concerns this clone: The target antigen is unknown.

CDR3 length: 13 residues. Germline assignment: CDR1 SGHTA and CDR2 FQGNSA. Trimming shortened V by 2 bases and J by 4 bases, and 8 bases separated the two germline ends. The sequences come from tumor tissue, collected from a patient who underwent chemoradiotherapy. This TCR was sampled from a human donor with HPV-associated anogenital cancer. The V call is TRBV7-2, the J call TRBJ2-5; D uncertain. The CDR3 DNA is TGTGCCAGCAGCTTATTTCCCCGAGAGACCCAGTACTTC. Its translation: CASSLFPRETQYF.